The 10 T cell receptor beta chains below come from one sample, sequenced in a study of shared clonotypes between healthy human individuals. TCRdb keeps only in-frame clones here, not all; method: immunoSEQ multiplex PCR. There are 850,000 to 1,200,000 clones in the sample; 60% to 80% occur only once, and 1.5% lies in the top ten. Sequencing input: memory CD4+ T cells sorted from blood. Subset in this sample: CD45RA-negative fraction. The source of these receptors is a man younger than 35 in good health.

The rearrangement links TRBV14 to TRBJ1-1; D uncertain. Trimming pared 0 bases from V and 4 bases from J, leaving 6 bases between. The CDR3 totals 13 residues. Germline V CDR1 and CDR2: SGHDN, FVKESK. The CDR3: CASSQDPGTEAFF. The CDR3 coding sequence is TGTGCCAGCAGCCAAGATCCGGGCACTGAAGCTTTCTTT.

The chain joins TRBV7-9 to TRBJ2-1; D is perhaps TRBD2 (6 bases). The CDR3 is 14 amino acids. CDR1 and CDR2 from the germline V gene are SEHNR and FQNEAQ (reference sequence). Between the trimmed V and J ends, which lost 5 bases and 8 bases, there was a span of 16 bases. The CDR3 DNA reads as TGTGCCAGCAGCCCGCCGGGGGTTGGCGATGAGCAGTTCTTC. Protein product: CASSPPGVGDEQFF.

The chain combines TRBV2 with TRBJ2-7, with TRBD1 matching 7 bases. The CDR3 runs to 14 residues. The germline V gene has CDR1 SNHLY and CDR2 FYNNEI. V lost 6 bases to trimming and J lost 3 bases; unmatched junction nucleotides: 8. The CDR3 region has the DNA TGTGCCAGCAGGCTGAAGGGACAGCTCTACGAGCAGTACTTC. Translation gives CASRLKGQLYEQYF.

The chain carries TRBV4-2 and TRBJ2-7, with TRBD1 identical over 10 bases. Germline V gene sequence: CDR1 LGHNA, CDR2 YNFKEQ. CDR3 length: 16 residues. The J segment lost 4 bases and the V segment lost 5 bases, leaving 11 bases of the junction unmatched. CDR3 residues: CASSSAEGQGFYEQYF. For the CDR3, the DNA is TGTGCCAGCAGCTCAGCGGAGGGACAGGGGTTTTACGAGCAGTACTTC.

This clone occurred once. The gene calls are TRBV4-2 and TRBJ1-4; no clear D gene. CDR1 is LGHNA, CDR2 YNFKEQ, per germline. V shed 2 bases and J shed 4 bases, with 8 bases lying between them. The CDR3 runs to 14 residues. This CDR3 reads CASSQQVLNEKLFF. CDR3 in DNA: TGTGCCAGCAGCCAACAGGTTCTTAATGAAAAACTGTTTTTT.

The rearrangement uses TRBV18 and TRBJ2-7; no reliable D call. CDR1 KGHSH and CDR2 LQKENI come from the germline V gene. With 8 bases removed from V and 3 bases from J, the gap between germline ends came to 17 bases. This CDR3 has 14 residues. The CDR3, as DNA: TGTGCCAGCCGTTCCGGAGCAGATAGCTACGAGCAGTACTTC. Its translation is CASRSGADSYEQYF.

The chain combines TRBV6-5 with TRBJ1-6; D is unresolved. Germline values: CDR1 MNHEY, CDR2 SVGAGI. The CDR3 length is 14 residues. Trimming removed 7 bases from V and 6 bases from J, with 13 bases in between. CDR3 in amino acids: CASKPGKTNSPLHF. In DNA, the CDR3 is TGTGCCAGCAAACCGGGAAAAACTAATTCACCCCTCCACTTT.

This clone was picked up one time. V gene TRBV28 combines with J gene TRBJ2-1; 10 nucleotides agree with TRBD2. Germline CDR1 and CDR2: MDHEN and SYDVKM. The CDR3 length is 12 residues. V was pared by 5 bases and J by 15 bases, with 7 bases of the junction left unmatched. CDR3 sequence reads: CASSLGSGGTFF. In DNA, the CDR3 is TGTGCCAGCAGTCTGGGTAGCGGGGGGACGTTCTTC. Combining the CDR3 with reference TRBV28 and TRBJ2-1 gives the whole variable domain DVKVTQSSRYLVKRTGEKVFLECVQDMDHENMFWYRQDPGLGLRLIYFSYDVKMKEKGDIPEGYSVSREKKERFSLILESASTNQTSMYLCASSLGSGGTFFGPGTRLTVL.

This chain joins TRBV5-6 and TRBJ1-5; D perhaps matches TRBD1 (6 bases). Germline V gene data show CDR1 as SGHDT and CDR2 as YYEEEE. The CDR3 covers 14 residues. V was trimmed by 2 bases and J by 5 bases, leaving 11 bases between them. The CDR3 sequence: CASSFRGGDQPQHF. In DNA form, the CDR3 reads TGTGCCAGCAGCTTCAGGGGCGGAGATCAGCCCCAGCATTTT.

A word on this clone: A clone one base away is much larger, so this may be a read error. Additional DNA sequences in this sample encode the identical CDR3. In nucleotides, the CDR3 is TGTGCCAGCAGCCAGAGCACAGATACGCAGTATTTT. Translated, it gives CASSQSTDTQYF. This chain uses TRBV27 with TRBJ2-3; D not resolved. This CDR3 is built from 12 residues. Trimming removed 6 bases from V and 0 bases from J, with 4 bases in between. Germline assignment: CDR1 MNHEY and CDR2 SMNVEV (reference sequence).